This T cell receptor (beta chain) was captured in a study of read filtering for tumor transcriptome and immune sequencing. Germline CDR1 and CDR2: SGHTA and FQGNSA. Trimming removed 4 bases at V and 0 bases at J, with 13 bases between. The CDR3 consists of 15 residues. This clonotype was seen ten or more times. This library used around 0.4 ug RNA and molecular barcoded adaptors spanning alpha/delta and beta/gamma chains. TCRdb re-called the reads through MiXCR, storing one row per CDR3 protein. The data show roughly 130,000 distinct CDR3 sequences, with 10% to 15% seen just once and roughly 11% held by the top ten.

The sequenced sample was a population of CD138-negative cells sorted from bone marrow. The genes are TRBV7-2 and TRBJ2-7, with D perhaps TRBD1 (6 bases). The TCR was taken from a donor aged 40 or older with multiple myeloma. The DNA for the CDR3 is TGTGCCAGCAGCTCGAGACAGGTTATCTCCTACGAGCAGTACTTC. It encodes CASSSRQVISYEQYF.